This entry lists 14 T cell receptor beta chains sequenced from one sample in a study of CD4 and CD8 cells across lung adenocarcinoma regions. MiXCR was run by TCRdb on the PCR reads, yielding one entry per CDR3 protein. The sample has about 8,000 distinct CDR3 sequences, over 50% seen once. Sample: CD4+ T cells from the center of a lung tumor. The receptors shown here come from a female donor with lung adenocarcinoma. The CD4 and CD8 labels of this study may be unreliable.

This clonotype is categorized as medium-sized. The CDR3 sequence: CASSFTGGDSGYTF. The CDR3 region has the DNA TGTGCCAGCAGTTTTACAGGGGGCGATTCTGGCTACACCTTC. This rearrangement joins TRBV6-5 to TRBJ1-2, with 9 bases aligning to TRBD1. This CDR3 comprises 14 residues. CDR1 and CDR2 from the germline V gene are MNHEY and SVGAGI. The junction had 7 bases not matched to a gene; V was cut back by 4 bases and J by 7 bases.

This clonotype has a single count. The rearrangement joins TRBV6-1 to TRBJ2-4; the match to TRBD2 covers 10 bases. The CDR3 extends over 16 amino acids. Germline V gene data show CDR1 as MNHNS and CDR2 as SASEGT. V lost 2 bases to trimming and J lost 5 bases; unmatched junction nucleotides: 6. This CDR3 is CASSESSGRVQNIQYF. The CDR3 DNA reads TGTGCCAGCAGTGAATCTAGCGGGAGAGTACAAAACATTCAGTACTTC.

The rearrangement joins TRBV6-1 to TRBJ2-4; 8 bases fit TRBD1. CDR3 size: 15 residues. The trim removed 5 bases at V and 0 bases at J, leaving 3 bases unmatched. CDR1 and CDR2 from the germline V gene are MNHNS and SASEGT. In nucleotides, the CDR3 is TGTGCCAGCAGTACAGGGGGACTAGCCAAAAACATTCAGTACTTC. Amino acids: CASSTGGLAKNIQYF.

V is TRBV6-1 and J is TRBJ2-1, with 8 bases matching TRBD2. CDR1 is MNHNS, CDR2 SASEGT, per germline. The CDR3 is made up of 17 amino acids. Unmatched junction bases numbered 13, after V lost 2 bases and J lost 7 bases. CDR3 residues: CASSEFPSGSKGNEQFF. CDR3 nucleotide sequence: TGTGCCAGCAGTGAATTTCCCAGCGGGAGCAAAGGAAATGAGCAGTTCTTC.

CDR3 region: CASRSSQETQYF. DNA of the CDR3: TGTGCCAGCAGGTCCAGTCAAGAGACCCAGTACTTC. The chain combines TRBV6-1 with TRBJ2-5; D is ambiguous. In germline, CDR1 is MNHNS, CDR2 SASEGT. The CDR3 sequence is 12 residues long. Trimming stripped 6 bases from V and 2 bases from J, with 7 bases between.

By sample fraction, this clonotype is medium-sized. The V call is TRBV6-5, the J call TRBJ2-1; 11 nucleotides line up with TRBD2. Germline CDR1 reads MNHEY; CDR2 reads SVGAGI. J lost 8 bases, V lost 2 bases, and 11 bases had no gene match. CDR3 length: 17 residues. The CDR3 here is CASSYRNRLAGLDEQFF. The DNA for the CDR3 is TGTGCCAGCAGTTACCGTAATCGACTAGCGGGATTGGATGAGCAGTTCTTC.

The rearrangement links TRBV12-3 or TRBV12-4 to TRBJ2-5, with TRBD1 matching 11 bases. The CDR3 has 17 residues. With 1 base clipped from V and 0 bases from J, the junction kept 4 bases outside the gene matches. CDR3 sequence: CASSLEGQGGYQETQYF. The CDR3 DNA is TGTGCCAGCAGTTTAGAGGGACAGGGGGGGTACCAAGAGACCCAGTACTTC.

J is TRBJ2-2 and V is TRBV6-1; TRBD1 or TRBD2 may be the D gene (6 bases each). This CDR3 has 15 amino acids. CDR1 MNHNS and CDR2 SASEGT come from the germline V gene. Deletions cut 5 bases from V and 16 bases from J, with 26 bases between. The CDR3, as DNA: TGTGCCAGCAGTCCCGAGAGGGGGAGGACCGGTGCGCAGTTTTTT. Amino acids: CASSPERGRTGAQFF.

This clonotype came up a few times. The gene calls are TRBV3-1 and TRBJ2-1, with D maybe TRBD2 (5 bases). Trimming took off 4 bases at V and 8 bases at J, with 12 bases between the two ends. Looked up from germline, CDR1 is LGHDT and CDR2 is YNNKEL (reference sequence). The CDR3 length is 13 residues. The CDR3 spells CASSPTGMDEQFF. CDR3 bases: TGTGCCAGCAGCCCTACCGGGATGGATGAGCAGTTCTTC.

Only a few counts were recorded for this clonotype. The V and J genes are TRBV7-6 and TRBJ2-3, with D unresolved. Looked up from germline, CDR1 is SGHVS and CDR2 is FNYEAQ. The CDR3 covers 17 residues. The V end was cut by 1 base, the J end by 7 bases, with 21 bases between. CDR3: CASSLVLGQAAQHTQYF. The CDR3 DNA reads TGTGCCAGCAGCTTAGTCTTAGGGCAGGCTGCACAGCATACGCAGTATTTT.

The chain employs TRBV27 and TRBJ2-1; D ambiguous. The J call is uncertain, as TRBJ2-7 better fits the DNA end. The CDR3 length is 11 residues. Germline values: CDR1 MNHEY, CDR2 SMNVEV (reference sequence). CDR3 DNA: TGTGCCAGCAGTTGGGGTAGCGAGCAGTACTTC. Its translation: CASSWGSEQYF.

The rearrangement uses TRBV6-5 and TRBJ2-5, with 13 bases fitting TRBD2. Trimming took 0 bases from V and 2 from J; bases not matched to a gene: 0. The CDR3 is 16 amino acids. Germline V CDR1 and CDR2: MNHEY, SVGAGI. This CDR3 is CASSYSTSGGQETQYF. CDR3 coding DNA: TGTGCCAGCAGTTACTCGACTAGCGGGGGGCAAGAGACCCAGTACTTC.

The chain links TRBV11-1 to TRBJ2-3; D remains ambiguous. The CDR3 has 16 amino acids. CDR1 SGHAT and CDR2 FQDESV come from the germline V gene (reference sequence). V lost 1 base, J lost 1 base, and 12 bases lay in between. The CDR3 DNA sequence: TGTGCCAGCAGCTTAGAAGGGCGTCCGGGCACAGATACGCAGTATTTT. It encodes CASSLEGRPGTDTQYF.

The CDR3 DNA follows: TGCGCCAGCAGTGAAGGCGGACGGGATGAGCAGTTCTTC. It translates to CASSEGGRDEQFF. The gene calls are TRBV10-1 and TRBJ2-1; the D is unclear. Per germline, CDR1 WNHNN and CDR2 SYGVQD (reference sequence). The ends were cut back, 3 bases at V and 8 bases at J, with 11 bases in the middle. The CDR3 extends over 13 amino acids.